Listed here are 7 T cell receptor beta chains from one sample, sequenced in a study of beta chain features in type 1 diabetes. Expressed TCRB transcripts were sequenced because the entire RNA isolate underwent reverse transcription. TCRdb keeps only in-frame clones here, not all; method: immunoSEQ multiplex PCR. This sample has 37,000 or so clones, with about 52% found just once. The specimen was central memory CD4+ T cells from blood. Receptors were obtained from a young woman in good health.

The genes are TRBV6-5 and TRBJ1-1, with D uncertain. The V gene's germline CDR1 is MNHEY and CDR2 SVGAGI. The V end was cut by 2 bases, the J end by 3 bases, with 7 bases between. CDR3 size: 13 residues. The CDR3 DNA is TGTGCCAGCAGTTACAGGAGGGACACTGAAGCTTTCTTT. It yields the protein CASSYRRDTEAFF.

The gene calls are TRBV7-9 and TRBJ2-2, with a possible D match to TRBD1 (6 bases). Germline assignment: CDR1 SEHNR and CDR2 FQNEAQ (reference sequence). The CDR3 has 15 amino acids. Trimming stripped 2 bases from V and 1 base from J, with 8 bases between. In DNA, the CDR3 is TGTGCCAGCAGCTTAACGACAGGGAACACCGGGGAGCTGTTTTTT. Encoded protein: CASSLTTGNTGELFF.

This chain's CDR3 is CASSRGLGQSYNEQFF. CDR3 nucleotides: TGTGCCAGCAGTCGTGGACTAGGCCAATCCTACAATGAGCAGTTCTTC. The chain links TRBV7-9 to TRBJ2-1; TRBD2 agrees at 7 bases. The CDR3 is 16 amino acids. The germline gives CDR1 SEHNR, CDR2 FQNEAQ (reference sequence). Trimming took 6 bases from V and 1 from J; bases not matched to a gene: 9.

V and J are TRBV30 and TRBJ1-3; a possible D gene is TRBD1 (5 bases). V was trimmed by 0 bases and J by 0 bases, leaving 9 bases between them. Germline-derived CDR1 and CDR2 are GTSNPN and SVGIG (reference sequence). The CDR3 contains 15 residues. CDR3 in amino acids: CAWSVGLPSGNTIYF. The CDR3 DNA reads as TGTGCCTGGAGTGTGGGACTGCCCTCTGGAAACACCATATATTTT.

This clone has more than one count but fewer than ten. The chain joins TRBV6-5 to TRBJ1-1, with 8 nucleotides matching TRBD1. The CDR3 is 15 residues long. Trimming at V came to 5 bases and at J to 3 bases, leaving 8 bases not matched to a gene. Germline values: CDR1 MNHEY, CDR2 SVGAGI. The DNA of the CDR3 is TGTGCCAGCAGTCTAACAGGGGGGGCGGACACTGAAGCTTTCTTT. Amino acids: CASSLTGGADTEAFF.

The sample holds one count of this clone. This sequence joins TRBV20-1 and TRBJ2-3, with 7 positions matching TRBD1. The length of the CDR3 is 11 residues. V dropped 5 bases and J dropped 7; count of bases not matched to a gene: 3. CDR1 is DFQATT, CDR2 SNEGSKA, per germline (reference sequence). CDR3 protein: CSARRGYTQYF. The CDR3 nucleotides read TGCAGTGCTCGCAGGGGGTATACGCAGTATTTT.

The chain joins TRBV6-1 to TRBJ2-5, with TRBD2 matching 8 bases. The J call may be faulty, since TRBJ2-7 better matches the DNA end. This CDR3 comprises 15 residues. Germline V gene lookup returns CDR1 MNHNS and CDR2 SASEGT. The CDR3 region is CASSREAGVSYEQYF. As DNA, the CDR3 is TGTGCCAGCAGTCGGGAAGCGGGAGTGTCCTACGAGCAGTACTTC.